The clone carrying this T cell receptor (beta chain) has more than one count but fewer than ten. Its antigen remains unidentified. This entry is derived from a study of blood T cells in healthy people across ages. The CDR3 runs to 15 residues. Germline CDR1 SGHRS, CDR2 YFSETQ. V was clipped by 2 bases and J by 4 bases, with 16 bases between them. It was with a sample-barcoded 5' primer and a J-beta primer mix that a second PCR of roughly 7 to 12 cycles was run. TCRdb re-derived calls from the 5' RACE reads in MiXCR, one entry per CDR3 protein. Seen here are around 750,000 distinct CDR3 sequences, about 53% observed once, and the top ten hold 41%. Notes on the study in general: More naive CD4+ cells and higher diversity were found in long-lived than in aged donors.

The rearrangement joins TRBV5-1 to TRBJ2-7, with TRBD2 as a possible D gene (6 bases). Sample: blood. The source is a man older than 75 in good health. CDR3 protein: CASSFLVGGAYEQYF. DNA for the CDR3: TGCGCCAGCAGCTTCTTAGTCGGAGGGGCATACGAGCAGTACTTC.